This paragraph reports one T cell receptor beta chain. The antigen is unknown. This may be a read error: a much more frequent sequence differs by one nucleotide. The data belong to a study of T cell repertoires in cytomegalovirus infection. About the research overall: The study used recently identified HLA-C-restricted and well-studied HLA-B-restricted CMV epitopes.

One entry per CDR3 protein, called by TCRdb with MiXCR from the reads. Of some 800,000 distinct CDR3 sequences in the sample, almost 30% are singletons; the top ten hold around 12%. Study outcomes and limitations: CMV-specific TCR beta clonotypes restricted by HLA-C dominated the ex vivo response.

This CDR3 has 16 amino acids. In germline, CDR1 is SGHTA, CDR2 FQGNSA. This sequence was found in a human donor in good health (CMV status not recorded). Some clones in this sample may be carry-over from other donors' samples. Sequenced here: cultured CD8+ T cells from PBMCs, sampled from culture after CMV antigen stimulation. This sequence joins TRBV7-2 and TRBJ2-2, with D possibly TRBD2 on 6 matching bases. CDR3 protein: CARSSPLRGGTGELFF. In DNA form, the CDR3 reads TGTGCCAGGAGCTCCCCCCTGAGGGGAGGCACCGGGGAGCTGTTTTTT.